These T cell receptor beta chains were read from a single sample in a study of T cells in Graves' hyperthyroidism and ophthalmopathy. TCRdb redid the calling of the multiplex PCR reads with MiXCR, one entry per CDR3 protein. Seen here are around 250,000 distinct CDR3 sequences, more than 12% observed once, and the top ten hold 13%. The sample comprised blood. The receptors originated from a woman in her 40s with Graves' hyperthyroidism that later progressed to Graves' ophthalmopathy. CDR3s include the opening cysteine and the closing phenylalanine or tryptophan. Fields, in order: D gene, clone size, J gene, V gene, CDR3 DNA, CDR3 protein. A D gene is named only where the DNA matches it firmly. Only part of the rows carry a size: once, few, many, or a class if the clone is expanded.

d_call: TRBD1
clone_size: many
j_call: TRBJ1-1
v_call: TRBV27
cdr3_nt: TGTGCCAGCACTATTAGACAGGGGGGCGAAGCTTTCTTT
cdr3_aa: CASTIRQGGEAFF

d_call: .
clone_size: .
j_call: TRBJ1-1
v_call: TRBV18
cdr3_nt: TGTGCCAGCTCACCACAGCATGGAAACACTGAAGCTTTCTTT
cdr3_aa: CASSPQHGNTEAFF

d_call: TRBD1
clone_size: few
j_call: TRBJ1-2
v_call: TRBV19
cdr3_nt: TGTGCCAGCTTAAGACAGGGATCTAACTATGGCTACACCTTC
cdr3_aa: CASLRQGSNYGYTF

d_call: TRBD2
clone_size: many
j_call: TRBJ2-7
v_call: TRBV6-1
cdr3_nt: TGTGCCAGCAGCCCTAGACTAGCGGAGAGAAAATGCGAGCAGTACTTC
cdr3_aa: CASSPRLAERKCEQYF

d_call: TRBD1
clone_size: many
j_call: TRBJ1-1
v_call: TRBV19
cdr3_nt: TGTGCCAGTAGTATAGACGCTGGGACAGGGGCTGAAGCTTTCTTT
cdr3_aa: CASSIDAGTGAEAFF

d_call: .
clone_size: many
j_call: TRBJ2-5
v_call: TRBV7-9
cdr3_nt: TGTGCCAGCAGCCCCCGCGGGGCTCCCGAGACCCAGTACTTC
cdr3_aa: CASSPRGAPETQYF

d_call: .
clone_size: many
j_call: TRBJ1-1
v_call: TRBV2
cdr3_nt: TGTGCCAGCAGTGGTTGGGGGAGGACTGAAGCTTTCTTT
cdr3_aa: CASSGWGRTEAFF

d_call: .
clone_size: many
j_call: TRBJ2-3
v_call: TRBV7-9
cdr3_nt: TGTGCCAGCAGCTTATTCTCCCTCTATGGGGGGAAGGGCACAGATACGCAGTATTTT
cdr3_aa: CASSLFSLYGGKGTDTQYF

d_call: .
clone_size: many
j_call: TRBJ2-3
v_call: TRBV5-8
cdr3_nt: TGTGCCAGCAGCGGACCTAACACAGATACGCAGTATTTT
cdr3_aa: CASSGPNTDTQYF

d_call: .
clone_size: many
j_call: TRBJ2-7
v_call: TRBV20-1
cdr3_nt: TGCAGTGCTCCCCAGTTAGAGGAAGTAAATGAGCAGTACTTC
cdr3_aa: CSAPQLEEVNEQYF

d_call: TRBD1
clone_size: few
j_call: TRBJ1-5
v_call: TRBV18
cdr3_nt: TGTGCCAGCTCACCAGCCGGGACAGGGGCGTATAGCAATCAGCCCCAGCATTTT
cdr3_aa: CASSPAGTGAYSNQPQHF

d_call: TRBD2
clone_size: many
j_call: TRBJ2-1
v_call: TRBV14
cdr3_nt: TGTGCCAGCAGCCGGACTAGATTGCTGGTAGTCGGGGAGCAGTTCTTC
cdr3_aa: CASSRTRLLVVGEQFF

d_call: TRBD2
clone_size: many
j_call: TRBJ2-5
v_call: TRBV10-3
cdr3_nt: TGTGCCATCGGAGTAGCGGGAGGCGGAGAGACCCAGTACTTC
cdr3_aa: CAIGVAGGGETQYF

d_call: TRBD1
clone_size: .
j_call: TRBJ1-4
v_call: TRBV4-1
cdr3_nt: TGCGCCAGCAGCCCCCGTGACAGGGGGACAACTAATGAAAAACTGTTTTTT
cdr3_aa: CASSPRDRGTTNEKLFF

d_call: .
clone_size: .
j_call: TRBJ1-5
v_call: TRBV10-2
cdr3_nt: TGCGCCAGCAGTGAGTACGAAGAGCAGCCCCAGCATTTT
cdr3_aa: CASSEYEEQPQHF

d_call: .
clone_size: many
j_call: TRBJ1-5
v_call: TRBV28
cdr3_nt: TGTGCCAGCAGTTCCGGGGCGGCAGGAAGCCTGAGCAATCAGCCCCAGCATTTT
cdr3_aa: CASSSGAAGSLSNQPQHF

d_call: .
clone_size: many
j_call: TRBJ2-2
v_call: TRBV19
cdr3_nt: TGTGCCAGTAGTTCTGACGTAACCACCGGGGAGCTGTTTTTT
cdr3_aa: CASSSDVTTGELFF

d_call: .
clone_size: many
j_call: TRBJ1-5
v_call: TRBV28
cdr3_nt: TGTGCCAGCAGTTTATTTCCGGGGCGCGGCAATCAGCCCCAGCATTTT
cdr3_aa: CASSLFPGRGNQPQHF

d_call: .
clone_size: many
j_call: TRBJ2-7
v_call: TRBV29-1
cdr3_nt: TGCAGCGTTACTGGACAGTCCTACGAGCAGTACTTC
cdr3_aa: CSVTGQSYEQYF

d_call: .
clone_size: many
j_call: TRBJ2-2
v_call: TRBV29-1
cdr3_nt: TGCAGCGTTTCGGTGGGCGCCGGGGAGCTGTTTTTT
cdr3_aa: CSVSVGAGELFF

d_call: TRBD2
clone_size: many
j_call: TRBJ2-3
v_call: TRBV12-3/TRBV12-4
cdr3_nt: TGTGCCAGCACACCCCTGGGACTAAGCACAGATACGCAGTATTTT
cdr3_aa: CASTPLGLSTDTQYF

d_call: .
clone_size: many
j_call: TRBJ2-1
v_call: TRBV27
cdr3_nt: TGTGCCAGCAGTTTCTTACAGGGGGAGGGGACCTACAATGAGCAGTTCTTC
cdr3_aa: CASSFLQGEGTYNEQFF

d_call: TRBD1
clone_size: many
j_call: TRBJ2-3
v_call: TRBV28
cdr3_nt: TGTGCCAGCCGGGACAGGGGAGAATTCGCAGATACGCAGTATTTT
cdr3_aa: CASRDRGEFADTQYF

d_call: .
clone_size: many
j_call: TRBJ1-6
v_call: TRBV5-1
cdr3_nt: TGCGCCAGCAGCTTGGCGGGCGGCCGCTATAATTCACCCCTCCACTTT
cdr3_aa: CASSLAGGRYNSPLHF

d_call: .
clone_size: many
j_call: TRBJ2-5
v_call: TRBV3-1
cdr3_nt: TGTGCCAGCAGCCAAGAAGGGGGTAGAGGGGGGACCCAGTACTTC
cdr3_aa: CASSQEGGRGGTQYF

d_call: TRBD2
clone_size: .
j_call: TRBJ2-7
v_call: TRBV7-2
cdr3_nt: TGTGCCAGCAGCTTCTCGGGGGGTTCCTACGAGCAGTACTTC
cdr3_aa: CASSFSGGSYEQYF

d_call: TRBD1
clone_size: few
j_call: TRBJ2-7
v_call: TRBV18
cdr3_nt: TGTGCCAGCTCACGCGGGACAGGGTATGCGTACGAGCAGTACTTC
cdr3_aa: CASSRGTGYAYEQYF

d_call: .
clone_size: few
j_call: TRBJ2-1
v_call: TRBV11-2
cdr3_nt: TGTGCCAGCAGCTTCTACAGGGTAGTTTCCAATGAGCAGTTCTTC
cdr3_aa: CASSFYRVVSNEQFF

d_call: TRBD2
clone_size: many
j_call: TRBJ2-1
v_call: TRBV5-1
cdr3_nt: TGCGCCAGCGCGTCGGGGACTAGCGCCTACAATGAGCAGTTCTTC
cdr3_aa: CASASGTSAYNEQFF